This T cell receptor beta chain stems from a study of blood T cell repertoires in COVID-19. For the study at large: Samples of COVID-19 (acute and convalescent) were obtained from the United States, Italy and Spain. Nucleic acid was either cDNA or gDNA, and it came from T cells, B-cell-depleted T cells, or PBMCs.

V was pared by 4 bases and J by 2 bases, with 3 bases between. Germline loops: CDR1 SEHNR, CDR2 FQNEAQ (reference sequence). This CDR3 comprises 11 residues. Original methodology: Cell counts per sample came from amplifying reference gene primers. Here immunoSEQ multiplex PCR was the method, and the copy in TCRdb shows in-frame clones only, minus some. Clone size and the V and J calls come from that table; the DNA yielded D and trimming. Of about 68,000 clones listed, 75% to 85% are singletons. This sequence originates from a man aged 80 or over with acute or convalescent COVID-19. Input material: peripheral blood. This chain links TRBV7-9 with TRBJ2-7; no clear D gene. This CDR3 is CASSSPYEQYF. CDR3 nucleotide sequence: TGTGCCAGCAGCTCTCCCTACGAGCAGTACTTC.